This T cell receptor beta chain stems from a study of lymphopenia after photon versus proton radiotherapy. CDR3 length equals 14 residues. CDR1 and CDR2 from the germline V gene are GTSNPN and SVGIG (reference sequence). V shed 5 bases and J shed 4 bases, with 18 bases lying between them. This clone appeared a few times. As yet, its antigen is unknown. The study, taken as a whole, reports: Relative stability marked proton patients; photon patients lost diversity and naive cells. Oligoclonal CD8+ Temra expansion after nadir drove photon patients' diversity drop.

Sequencing used immunoSEQ multiplex PCR; TCRdb keeps in-frame clones, though not all of them. Here the sample spans roughly 64,000 clones, approximately 90% being singletons. This specimen was peripheral blood, taken from a patient treated with proton-based radiotherapy. The origin of this receptor is a man older than 75 with esophageal cancer. The chain recombines TRBV30 with TRBJ2-7; the D gene is possibly TRBD1 (5 bases). In nucleotides, the CDR3 is TGTGCCTGGGCCTGGGGCAGTCTGGGGTACGAGCAGTACTTC. It codes for CAWAWGSLGYEQYF.